The 10 T cell receptor beta chains below come from one sample, sequenced in a study of blood T cell repertoires in COVID-19. Here immunoSEQ multiplex PCR was the method, and the copy in TCRdb shows in-frame clones only, minus some. The sample records roughly 50,000 clones, 85% to 95% being singletons. Input material: peripheral blood. The receptor set was obtained from a man between 50 and 59 years old with acute or convalescent COVID-19.

This chain uses TRBV3-1 (or the pseudogene TRBV3-2) with TRBJ2-7, with TRBD2 matching 11 bases. CDR3 size: 15 residues. J gave up 4 bases and V 5 bases, and 7 bases lay outside the gene matches. Germline CDR1 and CDR2: LGHDT and YNNKEL (reference sequence). The CDR3 loop reads CASSEGLAGPYEQYF. The CDR3 DNA is TGTGCCAGCAGCGAAGGACTAGCGGGCCCTTACGAGCAGTACTTC.

This clone was observed once. The genes are TRBV19 and TRBJ1-1; 8 bases agree with TRBD1. Germline loops: CDR1 LNHDA, CDR2 SQIVND (reference sequence). Germline trimming cut 6 bases from V and 7 bases from J; bases unmatched to any gene: 16. The CDR3 length is 16 residues. The CDR3 sequence is CASSRNQGALIGEAFF. The CDR3 DNA follows: TGTGCCAGTAGCAGAAATCAGGGGGCTCTTATCGGTGAAGCTTTCTTT.

The chain uses TRBV5-1 and TRBJ2-7; 7 positions match TRBD1. The ends lost 4 bases at V and 7 bases at J; junction bases unmatched: 11. The CDR3 runs to 14 residues. Looked up from germline, CDR1 is SGHRS and CDR2 is YFSETQ. CDR3 protein: CASSPTGIREEQYF. The CDR3 DNA reads as TGCGCCAGCAGCCCGACAGGGATTAGGGAAGAGCAGTACTTC.

The chain links TRBV5-1 to TRBJ1-2; 7 bases fit TRBD1. Germline-derived CDR1 and CDR2 are SGHRS and YFSETQ. The CDR3 is 16 amino acids. V lost 0 bases to trimming and J lost 3 bases; unmatched junction nucleotides: 8. The CDR3 region is CASSLDWGQIYYGYTF. Written as DNA, the CDR3 is TGCGCCAGCAGCTTGGACTGGGGACAGATATACTATGGCTACACCTTC.

The chain couples TRBV11-3 to TRBJ1-3; a possible D gene is TRBD1 (6 bases). This CDR3 spans 15 amino acids. The V gene lost 7 bases and the J gene lost 2 bases, with 15 bases spanning the gap. The germline V gene has CDR1 SGHNT and CDR2 YENEEA. The CDR3 here is CASTKGGEAGNTIYF. Written as DNA, the CDR3 is TGTGCCAGCACCAAAGGGGGGGAAGCTGGAAACACCATATATTTT.

The chain carries TRBV19 and TRBJ2-7; TRBD2 might be the D (7 bases). Between the trimmed V and J ends, which lost 6 bases and 3 bases, there was a span of 15 bases. The CDR3 loop spans 14 amino acids. The germline gives CDR1 LNHDA, CDR2 SQIVND (reference sequence). The CDR3 region is CASSRRGAHYEQYF. CDR3 coding DNA: TGTGCCAGTAGCCGTCGGGGGGCCCACTACGAGCAGTACTTC.

The rearrangement joins TRBV29-1 to TRBJ2-3, with D perhaps TRBD2 (6 bases). The ends were cut back, 6 bases at V and 6 bases at J, with 19 bases in the middle. There are 14 residues in the CDR3. From germline, CDR1 is SQVTM and CDR2 ANQGSEA. In nucleotides, the CDR3 is TGCAGCGTCTGGAGGGATCCACTTACGGATACGCAGTATTTT. It specifies CSVWRDPLTDTQYF.

V is TRBV24-1 and J is TRBJ2-7, with D perhaps TRBD1 (5 bases). V lost 12 bases and J lost 5, with 25 bases in between. The length of the CDR3 is 15 residues. Germline V gives CDR1 KGHDR, CDR2 SFDVKD. CDR3 sequence: CAPPYRERGSNEQYF. Here the CDR3 DNA reads TGTGCCCCCCCCTACCGCGAAAGGGGTTCCAACGAGCAGTACTTC.

This sequence joins TRBV29-1 and TRBJ2-2; 9 bases agree with TRBD1. The CDR3 totals 17 residues. Germline V CDR1 and CDR2: SQVTM, ANQGSEA. J was trimmed by 6 bases and V by 6 bases; bases with no gene match: 17. This chain's CDR3 is CSVGNSLRGQGPGELFF. The CDR3 DNA follows: TGCAGCGTGGGTAATTCGCTCCGGGGACAGGGCCCCGGGGAGCTGTTTTTT.

This chain joins TRBV5-5 and TRBJ2-1, with 9 bases that match TRBD2. CDR1 and CDR2 (germline): SGHKS, YYEKEE (reference sequence). V shed 6 bases, J shed 3 bases, and the junction held 10 bases outside the gene matches. This CDR3 is 16 amino acids long. CDR3 sequence (DNA): TGTGCCAGCACCACTTCGGCGGGAGGGTACTACAATGAGCAGTTCTTC. It codes for CASTTSAGGYYNEQFF.